This T cell receptor (beta chain) came from a study of cytomegalovirus exposure and HLA in healthy donors (dated by TCRdb to about 2017). Regarding the complete study: A later analysis indicated that the 95 to 150 validation repertoires were generated on the platform also employed for the 700 or so repertoires of the first cohort. Along with the approximately 600-subject first cohort, a separate validation cohort of over 90 different subjects was used. The study aimed to test whether signatures of past pathogen exposure could be identified by cataloging public T cell receptors. To predict cytomegalovirus infection status, the study combined high-throughput TCR immunosequencing, statistical association of individual TCRs with disease status, and machine learning.

Separate from the approximately 670-subject first cohort, the validation cohort of 95 to 150 subjects was the group to which the donors belonged. About this clone: Its antigen is currently not known. No much larger clone is present one base from it, and per-base qualities are unavailable.

Library preparation employed the immunoSEQ multiplex PCR assay. The paper's processing steps were these. A statistical classification framework was built to diagnose cytomegalovirus status from the catalog of TCR beta chain sequences. Imported from immuneACCESS, the table was reduced by TCRdb to in-frame sequences with V and J called. These copies leave out some clones; in studies compared against another copy, an unresolved V gene accounts for under half, and the cause of the remainder is not known. The V and J calls and clone size are taken from that table; D and trimming were inferred from the DNA. The sample includes roughly 100,000 clones, with 85% observed a single time. The top ten hold 20% of the sample. Study-level results and caveats: Most TCR sequences were observed very rarely across donors, whereas some public TCRs were present in many individuals. In both the original and validation cohorts, the classifier was reported to diagnose cytomegalovirus status with high specificity and sensitivity. The study listed 150 to 200 TCR beta chains as associated with cytomegalovirus. The validation cohort had no HLA typing available for a later analysis, so co-occurrence within that cohort was assessed over all 120 repertoires. In a later analysis, TCRs clustered in the first cohort were found to also tend to co-occur in the roughly 120 validation repertoires, with 85% to 95% of cluster scores above 0. According to the authors, the approach could potentially be generalized to other disease states and immunological phenotypes. A few of the identified cytomegalovirus-associated TCR beta chains were confirmed in vitro to be specific for cytomegalovirus antigens.

The CDR3 contains 14 residues, cysteine and phenylalanine counted. The only DNA kept is the CDR3, 42 bases in frame from the first base. V loses 1 base, J loses 4 bases, and the germline ends lie 10 bases apart. For CDR1 and CDR2, the germline V gene lists MDHEN and SYDVKM. This sequence uses TRBV28 and TRBJ1-2; a tentative D call is TRBD1 (5 bases match). This clonotype was obtained from a man younger than 30 in good health and CMV-seropositive. The sample comprised PBMCs. The CDR3 reads CASSLYQGPYGYTF. The DNA sequence reads TGTGCCAGCAGTTTATACCAGGGTCCCTATGGCTACACCTTC.